Sequencing of this T cell receptor beta chain was carried out in a study of blood T cells in healthy people across ages. With a J-beta primer mix and a sample-barcoded 5' primer, a second PCR ran about 7 to 12 cycles. TCRdb re-analysed the 5' RACE reads in MiXCR, keeping a single row per CDR3 protein. In the table there are about 1.6 million distinct CDR3 sequences, almost 35% of which are singletons. Comment on this clonotype: The antigen is not known.

Study-level findings and limits: The study could not conclusively compare naive and antigen-experienced cells, given its unsorted PBMCs. Higher diversity, along with more naive CD4+ cells, distinguished long-lived donors from aged donors.

Germline CDR1 and CDR2: SGHRS and YFSETQ. Unmatched junction bases numbered 4, after V lost 0 bases and J lost 5 bases. The CDR3 covers 15 residues. This chain uses TRBV5-1 with TRBJ2-1; the match to TRBD2 covers 8 bases. The clonotype was recovered from a woman between 25 and 40 years old in good health. Material for sequencing was blood. The CDR3 sequence: CASSLVGSGDNEQFF. CDR3 DNA sequence: TGCGCCAGCAGCTTGGTCGGTAGCGGGGACAATGAGCAGTTCTTC.